Presented here are 25 T cell receptor beta chains from one specimen sequenced in a study of neurological immune-mediated disorders. TCRdb independently ran MiXCR on the 5' RACE reads; one entry per CDR3 protein. Of about 22,000 distinct CDR3 sequences listed, 8% to 13% were seen once; the top ten hold about 20%. The specimen was PBMCs. Receptors originate from a woman aged 60 to 75 with HTLV-1-associated myelopathy (HAM/TSP).

The gene calls are TRBV20-1 and TRBJ2-7, with D perhaps matching TRBD1 (5 bases). Germline V gene lookup returns CDR1 DFQATT and CDR2 SNEGSKA (reference sequence). With 7 bases removed from V and 5 bases from J, the gap between germline ends came to 21 bases. The CDR3 has 14 amino acids. The CDR3, as DNA: TGCAGTGTAGGACATCGGACATGGTCTGACGAGCAGTACTTC. Its protein product is CSVGHRTWSDEQYF.

This clonotype was picked up many times. The chain couples TRBV20-1 to TRBJ2-1, with D maybe TRBD2 (6 bases). The CDR3 totals 15 residues. Germline loops: CDR1 DFQATT, CDR2 SNEGSKA (reference sequence). Deletions cut 3 bases from V and 1 base from J, with 13 bases between. For the CDR3, the DNA is TGCAGTGCTAGCGCCGTGGAGGGTTCCTACAATGAGCAGTTCTTC. Protein: CSASAVEGSYNEQFF.

This clonotype is classed as medium-sized. J is TRBJ2-7 and V is TRBV20-1; 7 nucleotides agree with TRBD2. Per germline, CDR1 DFQATT and CDR2 SNEGSKA (reference sequence). This CDR3 region has 15 residues. The V segment lost 2 bases and the J segment 2 bases; nucleotides outside the gene matches: 9. The CDR3 protein is CSARREASGTYEQYF. The CDR3 DNA follows: TGCAGTGCTAGACGAGAGGCTAGCGGAACCTACGAGCAGTACTTC.

This clonotype was detected ten times or more. The J gene is TRBJ2-1, the V gene TRBV20-1; TRBD2 matches at 7 bases. Germline trimming cut 0 bases from V and 2 bases from J; bases unmatched to any gene: 7. Germline assignment: CDR1 DFQATT and CDR2 SNEGSKA (reference sequence). The CDR3 has 16 residues. CDR3 in amino acids: CSARERGLAAYNEQFF. Here the CDR3 DNA reads TGCAGTGCTAGAGAGCGAGGGCTAGCGGCCTACAATGAGCAGTTCTTC.

The chain carries TRBV5-1 and TRBJ2-1; either TRBD1 or TRBD2 may supply D (6 bases each). Per the germline V gene, CDR1 is SGHRS and CDR2 is YFSETQ. The CDR3 totals 14 residues. Trimming removed 0 bases at V and 6 bases at J, with 10 bases between. DNA for the CDR3: TGCGCCAGCAGCTTGGGGGGGGCGGCCAATGAGCAGTTCTTC. Translation: CASSLGGAANEQFF.

This clonotype was counted at least ten times. The genes are TRBV5-6 and TRBJ2-7; unclear D gene. Germline CDR1 and CDR2: SGHDT and YYEEEE. The CDR3 is 12 amino acids. Trimming took 0 bases from V and 3 from J, leaving 4 bases between them. The CDR3 sequence: CASSLVNYEQYF. The CDR3 DNA follows: TGTGCCAGCAGCTTGGTTAACTACGAGCAGTACTTC. Supplemented by reference TRBV5-6 and TRBJ2-7, the full variable domain reads DAGVTQSPTHLIKTRGQQVTLRCSPKSGHDTVSWYQQALGQGPQFIFQYYEEEERQRGNFPDRFSGHQFPNYSSELNVNALLLGDSALYLCASSLVNYEQYFGPGTRLTVT.

By proportion, this clonotype is medium-sized. J is TRBJ1-2 and V is TRBV20-1; TRBD1 aligns across 11 bases. V lost 4 bases and J lost 8; bases outside the gene matches: 6. Germline assignment: CDR1 DFQATT and CDR2 SNEGSKA (reference sequence). This CDR3 contains 13 residues. CDR3 sequence: CSAKGTGGVGYTF. For the CDR3, the DNA is TGCAGTGCTAAAGGGACAGGGGGTGTCGGCTACACCTTC.

The chain couples TRBV16 to TRBJ1-2, with D hard to call. The V end lost 1 base, the J end lost 2 bases, and 11 bases lay between the germline ends. CDR3 length: 15 residues. Germline V gene sequence: CDR1 KGHSY, CDR2 FQNENV. This CDR3 is CASSQFHAGNYGYTF. CDR3 DNA: TGTGCCAGCAGCCAATTTCATGCGGGGAACTATGGCTACACCTTC.

In its sample, this clonotype is medium-sized. This chain joins TRBV29-1 and TRBJ2-1, with 9 bases identical to TRBD1. Per the germline V gene, CDR1 is SQVTM and CDR2 is ANQGSEA. There are 15 residues in the CDR3. Germline trimming cut 0 bases from V and 10 bases from J; bases unmatched to any gene: 10. In DNA, the CDR3 is TGCAGCGTTGAAGATTTGGGACAGGGATCCTACGAGCAGTTCTTC. It codes for CSVEDLGQGSYEQFF.

At least ten counts were recorded for this clonotype. J is TRBJ2-7 and V is TRBV11-2; possibly TRBD1 or TRBD2 for D (5 bases each). Germline V gene lookup returns CDR1 SGHAT and CDR2 FQNNGV. The CDR3 spans 14 residues. Trimming cost V 5 bases and J 3 bases, with 14 bases left between them. This chain's CDR3 is CASSPQGVGYEQYF. CDR3 in DNA: TGTGCCAGCAGCCCCCAGGGAGTAGGCTACGAGCAGTACTTC.

The chain is built from TRBV10-3 and TRBJ2-2, with 9 nucleotides matching TRBD2. The germline gives CDR1 ENHRY, CDR2 SYGVKD. The V segment lost 6 bases and the J segment 2 bases; nucleotides outside the gene matches: 7. This CDR3 comprises 16 residues. The CDR3 spells CAISPTSGLNTGELFF. The CDR3 DNA sequence: TGTGCCATCAGCCCGACTAGCGGACTTAACACCGGGGAGCTGTTTTTT.

This clonotype was recorded at least ten times. This chain links TRBV20-1 with TRBJ1-1; D perhaps matches TRBD1 (6 bases). CDR1 DFQATT and CDR2 SNEGSKA come from the germline V gene (reference sequence). Trimming took off 0 bases at V and 1 base at J, with 12 bases between the two ends. CDR3 length: 15 residues. In DNA form, the CDR3 reads TGCAGTGCTAGAGATCACAAGGGGGGGAACACTGAAGCTTTCTTT. It encodes CSARDHKGGNTEAFF.

By frequency in the sample, this clonotype is medium-sized. The chain recombines TRBV20-1 with TRBJ1-1; D might be TRBD1 (5 bases). From germline, CDR1 is DFQATT and CDR2 SNEGSKA (reference sequence). This CDR3 is built from 14 residues. Trimming removed 0 bases at V and 3 bases at J, with 11 bases between. The CDR3 protein is CSARDKGFHTEAFF. CDR3 in DNA: TGCAGTGCTAGAGATAAGGGGTTTCACACTGAAGCTTTCTTT.

This clonotype showed up many times. V and J are TRBV5-1 and TRBJ2-3; D not resolved. Germline CDR1 and CDR2: SGHRS and YFSETQ. The CDR3 runs 13 residues. Trimming left V 0 bases short and J 3 bases short, with 5 bases between. CDR3: CASSLVLTDTQYF. The CDR3 nucleotides read TGCGCCAGCAGCTTGGTATTGACAGATACGCAGTATTTT.

This clonotype was observed many times. V usage is TRBV15 and J usage is TRBJ2-1; weak D call: TRBD2 (6 bases). The CDR3 runs to 18 residues. CDR1 is LNHNV and CDR2 is YYDKDF in the germline V gene (reference sequence). Trimming stripped 0 bases from V and 7 bases from J, with 22 bases between. The CDR3, as DNA: TGTGCCACCAGCAGAGAATCGGGCGGGGCGGCTTTCGGGAATGAGCAGTTCTTC. Encoded protein: CATSRESGGAAFGNEQFF.

Ten or more counts support this clonotype. The chain employs TRBV6-6 and TRBJ2-2; 14 bases are shared with TRBD2. Germline lookup yields CDR1 MNHNY and CDR2 SVGAGI (reference sequence). The CDR3 sequence is 18 residues long. J was trimmed by 4 bases and V by 3 bases; bases with no gene match: 7. The CDR3 DNA follows: TGTGCCAGCAGTTATCCGGGACTAGCGGGGGCAGTCACCGGGGAGCTGTTTTTT. It specifies CASSYPGLAGAVTGELFF.

There are many counts of this clonotype. V usage is TRBV5-1 and J usage is TRBJ2-7; either TRBD1 or TRBD2 may fit D (5 bases each). CDR1 and CDR2 (germline): SGHRS, YFSETQ. V was clipped by 2 bases and J by 9 bases, with 24 bases between them. The CDR3 consists of 16 residues. This CDR3 reads CASSFPLFLRGTGQYF. CDR3 bases: TGCGCCAGCAGCTTCCCCTTATTTTTGCGAGGGACGGGGCAGTACTTC.

This clonotype was found many times. The genes are TRBV20-1 and TRBJ1-2; possibly TRBD1 for D (6 bases). The CDR3 has 13 residues. Germline V gene sequence: CDR1 DFQATT, CDR2 SNEGSKA (reference sequence). With 6 bases removed from V and 8 bases from J, the gap between germline ends came to 19 bases. CDR3 region: CSAELPGGKGYTF. CDR3 DNA sequence: TGCAGTGCCGAGCTCCCTGGGGGCAAGGGCTACACCTTC.

This clonotype was seen many times. The rearrangement uses TRBV5-6 and TRBJ1-2; weak D call: TRBD1 (5 bases). Deletions cut 0 bases from V and 7 bases from J, with 7 bases between. Germline CDR1 and CDR2: SGHDT and YYEEEE. This CDR3 is built from 12 residues. CDR3 protein: CASSLGDGGYTF. CDR3 nucleotide sequence: TGTGCCAGCAGCTTGGGGGACGGTGGCTACACCTTC.

This clonotype has a count of ten or more. The chain links TRBV20-1 to TRBJ1-1; 9 bases are shared with TRBD1. The CDR3 is 14 residues long. The V gene's germline CDR1 is DFQATT and CDR2 SNEGSKA (reference sequence). V was pared by 3 bases and J by 6 bases, with 8 bases of the junction left unmatched. The CDR3 here is CSARTGGVLSEAFF. The CDR3, as DNA: TGCAGTGCTAGGACAGGGGGGGTTTTATCTGAAGCTTTCTTT.

This clonotype was recorded at least ten times. The V gene is TRBV9, the J gene TRBJ2-5; 15 nucleotides match TRBD2. Germline CDR1 reads SGDLS; CDR2 reads YYNGEE. The CDR3 consists of 15 residues. V shed 3 bases and J 5 bases; nucleotides not matched to a gene: 2. The CDR3 DNA is TGTGCCAGCAGCGGGACTAGCGGGGGGGAGGAGACCCAGTACTTC. Protein product: CASSGTSGGEETQYF. The variable domain in full, with the rest retrieved from reference TRBV9 and TRBJ2-5, is DSGVTQTPKHLITATGQRVTLRCSPRSGDLSVYWYQQSLDQGLQFLIQYYNGEERAKGNILERFSAQQFPDLHSELNLSSLELGDSALYFCASSGTSGGEETQYFGPGTRLLVL.

This clonotype was seen many times. V gene TRBV20-1 combines with J gene TRBJ2-3; 14 nucleotides align to TRBD2. Germline V gene lookup returns CDR1 DFQATT and CDR2 SNEGSKA (reference sequence). The CDR3 sequence is 17 residues long. J gave up 8 bases and V 2 bases, and 12 bases lay outside the gene matches. DNA for the CDR3: TGCAGTGCTAGAAGACTAGCGGGGGGGCCTGGCAGGGTTACGCAGTATTTT. Its translation: CSARRLAGGPGRVTQYF.

The rearrangement links TRBV7-9 to TRBJ2-2; TRBD2 might be the D (6 bases). The CDR3 is 15 amino acids. V lost 3 bases to trimming and J lost 2 bases, with 10 bases between them. CDR1 is SEHNR and CDR2 is FQNEAQ in the germline V gene (reference sequence). Here the CDR3 DNA reads TGTGCCAGCAGCTTTACGGGACTCAACACCGGGGAGCTGTTTTTT. As protein: CASSFTGLNTGELFF.

There are many counts of this clonotype. V and J are TRBV30 and TRBJ1-2; D uncertain. CDR3 size: 11 residues. Germline V gene data show CDR1 as GTSNPN and CDR2 as SVGIG (reference sequence). V was trimmed by 3 bases and J by 4 bases, leaving 6 bases between them. The CDR3 DNA reads TGTGCCTGGAGGGTTGGCTATGGCTACACCTTC. It is translated as CAWRVGYGYTF.

This clonotype was seen repeatedly, ten times or more. The rearrangement joins TRBV2 to TRBJ2-7; 7 bases are a match to TRBD1. The CDR3 is 14 residues long. V shed 6 bases, J shed 0 bases, and the junction held 5 bases outside the gene matches. CDR1 is SNHLY and CDR2 is FYNNEI in the germline V gene. The CDR3 DNA follows: TGTGCCAGCAGAGACAGGGCCTACTCCTACGAGCAGTACTTC. Its protein is CASRDRAYSYEQYF.